This TCR beta chain comes out of a study of OX40 agonist ivuxolimab in advanced cancers. Concerning the study at large: The costimulatory receptor OX40 (CD134) was targeted by ivuxolimab, a fully human IgG2 agonistic monoclonal antibody. Peripheral TCRbeta sequencing aimed to test whether ivuxolimab altered TCR sequence diversity and caused clonal T-cell expansion. The dose-escalation cohort was 80% to 90% male with a mean age of approximately 60 years, ranging from roughly 23 to 85. Patients were allowed to have had prior anti-PD-1, anti-PD-L1 or anti-CTLA-4 therapy, and more than 35% of the dose-escalation patients had been treated with checkpoint inhibitors. Of the approximately 54 dose-escalation patients, hepatocellular carcinoma was present in some 19, melanoma in about 15, renal cell carcinoma in 9 and head and neck cancer in 9. The paper describes the monotherapy dose-escalation part (N of about 54 patients) of the phase I trial of ivuxolimab. Partial responses occurred in three dose-escalation patients: two with cutaneous melanoma and one with hepatocellular carcinoma. Intravenous ivuxolimab was administered to patients every 2 weeks at six dose levels: 0.01, 0.1, 0.3, 1.5, 3 and 10 mg/kg.

To sequence the TCRbeta CDR3 region, genomic DNA was isolated from the sorted cells. The immunoSEQ Assay was used for sequencing of TCRbeta CDR3 regions. Drawn from immuneACCESS, this table holds only the in-frame rearrangements with V and J called that TCRdb kept. Clones are partly lost; checked studies trace under half to an unresolved V gene and leave the rest unexplained. This sample lists roughly 80,000 clones; 65% to 90% were detected once. Approximately 0.63% of the sample comes from the top ten. About this clone itself: Its antigen is unknown. No base-level quality is on record; no much larger clone is a single base apart.

Paper-wide results and their limitations: Low levels of normalized T-cell clonal expansion were also seen in some patients who did not respond. After ivuxolimab, expanded clones were on average more numerous among CD8+ T cells than among CD4+ T cells. Clonal expansion of both CD4+ and CD8+ blood T cells was observed from baseline to week 6 at doses 0.1 to 3.0 mg/kg. Which antigens the clonally expanded peripheral T cells were specific for was not determined. In the 0.1-3.0 mg/kg groups, partial responders had among the lowest normalized peripheral clonal expansion, particularly in CD8+ T cells.

Patients with a history of autoimmune disease or receiving systemic immunosuppression were excluded from the trial. Peripheral blood for TCR sequencing was collected from all dose cohorts at baseline, on cycle 4 day 1, and on cycle 7 day 1. Samples were obtained from an open-label, multicenter, first-in-human phase I dose-escalation trial of ivuxolimab. The trial enrolled adults with locally advanced or metastatic head and neck squamous cell, hepatocellular, melanoma or renal cell carcinoma. Before TCR sequencing, CD4+ T cells and CD8+ T cells were sorted from peripheral blood as separate populations. There are 16 amino acids in the CDR3, from cysteine to phenylalanine inclusive. Of all the DNA, just the CDR3 is kept, 48 bases in frame from base 1. CDR1 SGHRS and CDR2 YFSETQ were looked up in the germline V gene. At the junction V is shortened by 1 base and J by 0 bases, with 11 bases in between.

Here the sequenced sample was CD4+ or CD8+ T cells sorted from blood, taken in a trial of the OX40 agonist ivuxolimab. The origin of this receptor is an adult with an advanced solid tumor such as melanoma, head and neck, liver or kidney cancer. The chain joins TRBV5-1 to TRBJ1-3, with the D gene uncertain. The nucleotides are TGCGCCAGCAGCTTGTTCGGGATCCACTCTGGAAACACCATATATTTT. Translated, this is CASSLFGIHSGNTIYF.